The 20 T cell receptor beta chains below were found in one sample sequenced in a study of T cells in Graves' hyperthyroidism and ophthalmopathy. Template material for amplifying TCR beta CDR3 regions consisted of RNA transcripts. First-round RT-PCR of the TCR CDR3 relied on the HTBI primer set. Using its own MiXCR run on the multiplex PCR reads, TCRdb lists one record per CDR3 protein. This sample yields 450,000 to 700,000 distinct CDR3 sequences, of which around 46% are seen a single time; approximately 8.4% belongs to the top ten. Sample: peripheral blood or thyroid tissue (not recorded which). The receptors derive from a woman under 30 with Graves' hyperthyroidism.

The table lists this clonotype with a few counts. V and J are TRBV24-1 and TRBJ2-2; D gene unclear. Germline assignment: CDR1 KGHDR and CDR2 SFDVKD. Trimming removed 9 bases at V and 5 bases at J, with 18 bases between. This CDR3 is 15 amino acids long. CDR3 amino acids: CATALGGRGTGELFF. CDR3 coding DNA: TGTGCCACCGCCCTAGGCGGACGCGGAACCGGGGAGCTGTTTTTT.

This clonotype was observed many times. The chain is built from TRBV20-1 and TRBJ2-7, with no clear D. This CDR3 has 15 residues. Germline V CDR1 and CDR2: DFQATT, SNEGSKA (reference sequence). The V end lost 0 bases, the J end lost 3 bases, and 15 bases lay between the germline ends. The CDR3 sequence is CSARDRARVYYEQYF. CDR3 nucleotide sequence: TGCAGTGCTAGAGATCGGGCACGGGTGTACTACGAGCAGTACTTC.

The chain links TRBV7-3 to TRBJ1-6; 9 bases align to TRBD1. J gave up 13 bases and V 4 bases, and 8 bases lay outside the gene matches. CDR3 length: 14 amino acids. Germline CDR1 SGHTA, CDR2 FQGTGA. The CDR3 loop reads CASSSTGQGSPLHF. DNA of the CDR3: TGTGCCAGCAGCTCAACGGGACAGGGATCGCCCCTCCACTTT.

This clonotype was seen at least ten times. The chain joins TRBV20-1 to TRBJ2-5, with 7 bases matching TRBD1. CDR1 and CDR2 (germline): DFQATT, SNEGSKA (reference sequence). J was trimmed by 0 bases and V by 3 bases; bases with no gene match: 10. The CDR3 loop spans 16 amino acids. In DNA form, the CDR3 reads TGCAGTGCTAGCCGTACAGGGGACCCGTACCAAGAGACCCAGTACTTC. It yields the protein CSASRTGDPYQETQYF.

CDR3 in DNA: TGTGCCAGCTCACCTTTTGAGGGTGGCTACACCTTC. The encoded protein is CASSPFEGGYTF. The genes are TRBV7-9 and TRBJ1-2, with D hard to call. Trimming took off 8 bases at V and 7 bases at J, with 14 bases between the two ends. The CDR3 is 12 residues long. Germline V CDR1 and CDR2: SEHNR, FQNEAQ (reference sequence).

On this clonotype: A read error is likely, as this CDR3 ends without the conserved phenylalanine or tryptophan. The DNA is omitted, as the CDR3 cannot be located on it reliably, and the CDR3 follows TCRdb's listing. The rearrangement joins TRBV10-3 to TRBJ1-4. The CDR3 has 11 residues if both end residues are counted. The germline V gene encodes CDR1 ENHRY and CDR2 SYGVKD. CDR3 amino acids: CAIREFADFDY.

The chain couples TRBV10-2 to TRBJ2-7; D uncertain. CDR1 WSHSY and CDR2 SAAADI come from the germline V gene. The CDR3 consists of 11 residues. Trimming took 11 bases from V and 7 from J, leaving 15 bases between them. CDR3 in amino acids: CALSGRWEQYF. The CDR3 nucleotides are TGCGCCCTGTCTGGACGTTGGGAGCAGTACTTC.

Notes on this clonotype: The junction and the germline gene differ at one end; a read error may be behind it. This rearrangement joins TRBV30 to TRBJ1-6, with 8 bases matching TRBD1. Germline V gives CDR1 GTSNPN, CDR2 SVGIG (reference sequence). The CDR3 runs 13 residues. CDR3: CAWDRGYNSPLHF. CDR3 nucleotide sequence: TGTGCCTGGGACAGGGGATATAATTCGCCCCTCCACTTT.

This clonotype was picked up many times. The V call is TRBV24-1, the J call TRBJ2-6; D is perhaps TRBD1 (6 bases). From germline, CDR1 is KGHDR and CDR2 SFDVKD. Trimming left V 1 base short and J 1 base short, with 10 bases between. This CDR3 has 17 residues. CDR3 residues: CATSDFGDKSGANVLTF. Written as DNA, the CDR3 is TGTGCCACCAGTGATTTTGGGGACAAGTCTGGGGCCAACGTCCTGACTTTC.

The V call is TRBV11-2, the J call TRBJ2-3; 14 bases fit TRBD2. Germline V lookup: CDR1 SGHAT, CDR2 FQNNGV. CDR3 length: 14 amino acids. Germline trimming cut 10 bases from V and 5 bases from J; bases unmatched to any gene: 5. The chain's CDR3 is CATGTSGSQDTQYF. CDR3 DNA: TGTGCCACAGGGACTAGCGGGAGTCAAGATACGCAGTATTTT.

There are many counts of this clonotype. The chain joins TRBV6-5 to TRBJ2-7, with D hard to call. Germline CDR1 is MNHEY and CDR2 is SVGAGI. CDR3 size: 14 residues. Trimming took off 5 bases at V and 4 bases at J, with 15 bases between the two ends. CDR3 region: CASSRVRQTYEQYF. DNA of the CDR3: TGTGCCAGCAGTCGTGTGCGGCAGACTTACGAGCAGTACTTC.

The chain couples TRBV7-9 to TRBJ1-2; 11 bases match TRBD1. The CDR3 length is 14 residues. V trimming: 4 bases; J trimming: 7 bases; junction bases outside the gene matches: 5. CDR1 and CDR2 (germline): SEHNR, FQNEAQ (reference sequence). Written as DNA, the CDR3 is TGTGCCAGCAGCTACCGGACAGGGGGCGGTGGCTACACCTTC. Translation gives CASSYRTGGGGYTF.

This clonotype was seen a single time. V is TRBV11-1 and J is TRBJ2-7, with D possibly being TRBD1 (5 bases). From germline, CDR1 is SGHAT and CDR2 FQDESV (reference sequence). The CDR3 runs to 14 residues. V shed 9 bases and J shed 3 bases, with 18 bases lying between them. The CDR3 nucleotides read TGTGCCAGTAGTATAGGGGCAGGGATCTACGAGCAGTACTTC. This gives the protein CASSIGAGIYEQYF.

This clonotype was seen just once. A much larger clone lies a single base off, so this may be a read error. CDR3 amino acids: CASGQMWGQATNEKLFF. CDR3 in DNA: TGTGCCAGCGGCCAAATGTGGGGACAGGCAACTAATGAAAAACTGTTTTTT. The genes are TRBV16 and TRBJ1-4; 8 bases agree with TRBD1. Germline V lookup: CDR1 KGHSY, CDR2 FQNENV. This CDR3 is built from 17 residues.

This clonotype came up many times. This chain links TRBV6-5 with TRBJ1-1; D is unresolved. CDR1 MNHEY and CDR2 SVGAGI come from the germline V gene. This CDR3 is built from 13 residues. V was clipped by 0 bases and J by 4 bases, with 6 bases between them. The CDR3 DNA is TGTGCCAGCAGTTACTCCAGTACCACTGAAGCTTTCTTT. Amino acids: CASSYSSTTEAFF.

As regards this clonotype: This sequence may be a read error, since a much larger clone differs from it by one base. The rearrangement uses TRBV9 and TRBJ2-2, with D possibly TRBD1 on 7 matching bases. The V and J ends lost 6 bases and 6 bases respectively, with 24 bases between them. The germline V gene encodes CDR1 SGDLS and CDR2 YYNGEE. This CDR3 comprises 17 residues. The CDR3 loop reads CASNRSRQGGTPGELFF. Here the CDR3 DNA reads TGTGCCAGCAACCGATCCCGACAGGGAGGAACACCCGGGGAGCTGTTTTTT.

The chain has TRBV4-2 and TRBJ2-7; D remains ambiguous. Germline assignment: CDR1 LGHNA and CDR2 YNFKEQ. Trimming removed 1 base from V and 3 bases from J, with 10 bases in between. The CDR3 spans 14 residues. The CDR3 nucleotides read TGTGCCAGCAGCCAAGGCTCCTCTAACTACGAGCAGTACTTC. Protein sequence: CASSQGSSNYEQYF.

The chain is built from TRBV12-3 or TRBV12-4 and TRBJ1-4; D unresolved. Trimming took off 6 bases at V and 7 bases at J, with 15 bases between the two ends. The CDR3 spans 14 residues. In nucleotides, the CDR3 is TGTGCCAGCAGCTGGGCCTTAGGAACTGAAAAACTGTTTTTT. Translation gives CASSWALGTEKLFF.

The chain combines TRBV29-1 with TRBJ1-2; D possibly corresponds to TRBD1 (6 bases). The CDR3 loop spans 11 amino acids. The V and J ends lost 7 bases and 10 bases respectively, with 16 bases between them. Germline assignment: CDR1 SQVTM and CDR2 ANQGSEA. The CDR3 is CSAGGRDFYTF. DNA for the CDR3: TGCAGCGCCGGGGGCAGGGATTTCTACACCTTC. The full variable domain, in which reference TRBV29-1 and TRBJ1-2 provide the parts outside the CDR3, is SAVISQKPSRDICQRGTSLTIQCQVDSQVTMMFWYRQQPGQSLTLIATANQGSEATYESGFVIDKFPISRPNLTFSTLTVSNMSPEDSSIYLCSAGGRDFYTFGSGTRLTVV.

This clonotype has a single count. The chain combines TRBV20-1 with TRBJ1-1; TRBD1 matches 10 bases. The V gene end was trimmed by 3 bases and the J gene end by 10 bases; junction bases not matched to a gene: 14. Per the germline V gene, CDR1 is DFQATT and CDR2 is SNEGSKA (reference sequence). CDR3 length: 15 residues. This chain's CDR3 is CSASVVPTGGNRAFF. DNA for the CDR3: TGCAGTGCTAGCGTGGTCCCGACAGGGGGCAATCGAGCTTTCTTT.